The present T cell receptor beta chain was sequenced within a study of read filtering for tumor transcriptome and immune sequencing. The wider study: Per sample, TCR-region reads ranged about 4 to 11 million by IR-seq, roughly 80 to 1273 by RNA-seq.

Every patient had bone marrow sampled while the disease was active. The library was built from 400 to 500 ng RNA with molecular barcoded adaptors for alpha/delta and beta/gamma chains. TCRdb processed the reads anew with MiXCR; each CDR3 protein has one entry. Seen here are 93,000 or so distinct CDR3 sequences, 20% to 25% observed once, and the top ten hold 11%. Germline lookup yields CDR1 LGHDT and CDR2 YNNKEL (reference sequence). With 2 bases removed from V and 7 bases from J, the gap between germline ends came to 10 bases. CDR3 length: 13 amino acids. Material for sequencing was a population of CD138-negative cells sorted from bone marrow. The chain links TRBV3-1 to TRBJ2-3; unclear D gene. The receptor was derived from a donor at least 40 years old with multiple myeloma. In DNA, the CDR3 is TGTGCCAGCAGCCAATCTGGACGGAATACGCAGTATTTT. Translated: CASSQSGRNTQYF.